These T cell receptor beta chains were read from a single sample in a study of blood T cell repertoires in COVID-19. Clones were read by immunoSEQ multiplex PCR, and TCRdb kept only the in-frame ones, dropping some. The sample holds some 300,000 clones, around 90% seen once. Sequencing was carried out using peripheral blood. These receptors were collected from a man in his 70s with acute or convalescent COVID-19. Each CDR3 is given with its conserved first and last residue. The D gene is left open where the match is weak. Expanded clones get a size class; other rows say once, few or many, or leave the size out.

V gene,CDR3 length,clone size,J gene,D gene,CDR3 DNA,CDR3 protein
TRBV2,14,-,TRBJ2-5,TRBD1,TGTGCCAGCAGTGACAGGACAGGGCAAGAGACCCAGTACTTC,CASSDRTGQETQYF
TRBV4-1,17,-,TRBJ1-2,TRBD1,TGCGCCAGCAGCCAAGATGACAGGGGGAGAGATAACTATGGCTACACCTTC,CASSQDDRGRDNYGYTF
TRBV6-7,13,-,TRBJ2-1,-,TGTGCCAGCAGTAAAACAGGGAGTCGCCTACAGTTCTTC,CASSKTGSRLQFF
TRBV6-2/TRBV6-3,17,once,TRBJ2-7,TRBD1,TGTGCCAGCAGTCCAGGACAGGGGACCCCACACTCCTACGAGCAGTACTTC,CASSPGQGTPHSYEQYF
TRBV4-3,14,few,TRBJ2-7,-,TGCGCCAGCAGCCAAGTAGGGGGATCCTACGAGCAGTACTTC,CASSQVGGSYEQYF
TRBV9,16,-,TRBJ1-3,-,TGTGCCAGCAGCCTAAGAGGGTTAGGGTTTGGAAACACCATATATTTT,CASSLRGLGFGNTIYF
TRBV2,12,few,TRBJ2-5,-,TGTGCCAGCAGCCTCACTAGTGAGACCCAGTACTTC,CASSLTSETQYF
TRBV28,16,few,TRBJ2-2,TRBD2,TGTGCCAGCAGCCGAAATAGCGGGAGTAACACCGGGGAGCTGTTTTTT,CASSRNSGSNTGELFF
TRBV5-1,14,-,TRBJ2-4,TRBD2,TGCGCCAGCAGCTTGGGGCTAGCGGAAAACATTCAGTACTTC,CASSLGLAENIQYF
TRBV4-1,14,-,TRBJ2-6,-,TGCGCCAGCAGCCCCACAGGGTGGGCCAACGTCCTGACTTTC,CASSPTGWANVLTF
TRBV19,12,-,TRBJ1-2,-,TGTGCCAGTAGGCGCTTCAACTATGGCTACACCTTC,CASRRFNYGYTF
TRBV18,13,-,TRBJ2-7,-,TGTGCCAGCTCACTTACTAGCTCCTACGAGCAGTACTTC,CASSLTSSYEQYF
TRBV9,17,-,TRBJ2-5,TRBD2,TGTGCCAGCAGCGTTAGGGGTTCGACTAGCGGCCAAGAGACCCAGTACTTC,CASSVRGSTSGQETQYF
TRBV2,12,once,TRBJ1-2,-,TGTGCCAGCAGTGAGGGGGCTTATGGCTACACCTTC,CASSEGAYGYTF
TRBV5-1,15,-,TRBJ1-2,TRBD1,TGCGCCAGCAGCTTGGATCGACAGGGGGACTATGGCTACACCTTC,CASSLDRQGDYGYTF
TRBV19,15,-,TRBJ2-7,TRBD2,TGTGCCAGTAAAAAGGGAGGCGGGAGTCACTACGAGCAGTACTTC,CASKKGGGSHYEQYF
TRBV5-5,15,-,TRBJ2-3,-,TGTGCCAGCAGCTTGTTCGATGGCCCCACAGATACGCAGTATTTT,CASSLFDGPTDTQYF
TRBV3-1/TRBV3-2,17,-,TRBJ2-1,-,TGTGCCAGCAGCCAAGGGCGGGGGCCCAGCTCCTACAATGAGCAGTTCTTC,CASSQGRGPSSYNEQFF
TRBV3-1/TRBV3-2,17,-,TRBJ2-3,-,TGTGCCAGCAGGCCGACATCCGGCGAGGGCCCCACAGATACGCAGTATTTT,CASRPTSGEGPTDTQYF
TRBV21-1,16,-,TRBJ1-5,-,TGTGCCAGCAGCAAAGAACGGGGGTATAGCAATCAGCCCCAGCATTTT,CASSKERGYSNQPQHF
TRBV7-2,15,-,TRBJ2-1,TRBD2,TGTGCCAGCAGCATTTCTAGCGGCACCTACAATGAGCAGTTCTTC,CASSISSGTYNEQFF
TRBV5-1,15,-,TRBJ2-2,-,TGCGCCAGCGGCTTGGGGGGCGCAATCACCGGGGAGCTGTTTTTT,CASGLGGAITGELFF
TRBV30,13,-,TRBJ1-3,-,TGTGCCTGGAATGGGGGGGCTGGAAACACCATATATTTT,CAWNGGAGNTIYF
TRBV6-5,13,-,TRBJ2-7,TRBD1,TGTGCCAGCAGTTGGACAGGGGTGGGTGAGCAGTACTTC,CASSWTGVGEQYF
TRBV7-8,14,-,TRBJ1-3,TRBD1,TGTGCCAGCAGGTCCACAGGGGTCGGAAACACCATATATTTT,CASRSTGVGNTIYF
TRBV28,15,-,TRBJ2-2,TRBD1,TGTGCCAGCAAAATAACAGGGGGCGAGACCCGGGAGCTGTTTTTT,CASKITGGETRELFF
TRBV18,14,-,TRBJ1-5,TRBD1,TGTGCCAGCTCACCGGGGACAGGGAATCAGCCCCAGCATTTT,CASSPGTGNQPQHF
TRBV28,15,-,TRBJ1-5,TRBD1,TGTGCCAGCAGCGCTATTCCGGGACAGGGAAATCCCCAGCATTTT,CASSAIPGQGNPQHF
TRBV4-1,16,once,TRBJ1-6,TRBD1,TGCGCCAGCAGCCAAGTGCCTCAGGGGGACGGTTCACCCCTCCACTTT,CASSQVPQGDGSPLHF
TRBV5-1,15,-,TRBJ2-3,TRBD1,TGCGCCAGCAGCTACGGGACAGGGGGCACAGATACGCAGTATTTT,CASSYGTGGTDTQYF
TRBV7-3,14,few,TRBJ2-1,TRBD2,TGTGCCAGCAGCTTAGACGGGGGGGCCACTGAGCAGTTCTTC,CASSLDGGATEQFF
TRBV7-2,14,once,TRBJ2-3,TRBD2,TGTGCCAGCGGACTAGCGGGAGGCACAGATACGCAGTATTTT,CASGLAGGTDTQYF
TRBV9,15,-,TRBJ2-3,TRBD2,TGTGCCAGCACCCTAGCGGGAGGGCCCGTAGATACGCAGTATTTT,CASTLAGGPVDTQYF
TRBV4-1,16,-,TRBJ2-2,TRBD2,TGCGCCAGCAGCCGGTTAGCGGGAGAGGTTACCGGGGAGCTGTTTTTT,CASSRLAGEVTGELFF
TRBV7-8,14,-,TRBJ1-6,TRBD1,TGTGCCAGCAGCCCCGGGACAGGGGATTTGCCCCTCCACTTT,CASSPGTGDLPLHF
TRBV28,19,-,TRBJ2-6,TRBD2,TGTGCCAGCAGGTCTCTCGGGGGGACGCCTTCCTCTGGGGCCAACGTCCTGACTTTC,CASRSLGGTPSSGANVLTF
TRBV5-4,17,-,TRBJ1-6,TRBD1,TGTGCCAGCAGCCAGGACAGGGCCTCCTCCTATAATTCACCCCTCCACTTT,CASSQDRASSYNSPLHF
TRBV18,14,-,TRBJ2-7,-,TGTGCCAGCTCACCGAGCCAGGGATACAACGAGCAGTACTTC,CASSPSQGYNEQYF
TRBV19,14,-,TRBJ1-6,-,TGTGCCAGTACCCCCGGGCCGAGGGATTCACCCCTCCACTTT,CASTPGPRDSPLHF
TRBV6-5,13,-,TRBJ1-3,-,TGTGCCAGCAGTTACGGGAGAGGAAACACCATATATTTT,CASSYGRGNTIYF